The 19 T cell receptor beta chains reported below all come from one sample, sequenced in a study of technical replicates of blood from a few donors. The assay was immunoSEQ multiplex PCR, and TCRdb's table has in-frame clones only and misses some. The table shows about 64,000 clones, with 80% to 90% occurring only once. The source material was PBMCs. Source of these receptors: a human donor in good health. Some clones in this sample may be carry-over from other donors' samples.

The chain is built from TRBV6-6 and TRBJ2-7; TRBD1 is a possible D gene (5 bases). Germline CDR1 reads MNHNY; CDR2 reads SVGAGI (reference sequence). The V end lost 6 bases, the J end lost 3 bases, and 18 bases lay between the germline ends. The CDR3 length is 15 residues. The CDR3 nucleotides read TGTGCCAGCAGGGGCAGGGTGGAGTTCAGCTACGAGCAGTACTTC. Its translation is CASRGRVEFSYEQYF.

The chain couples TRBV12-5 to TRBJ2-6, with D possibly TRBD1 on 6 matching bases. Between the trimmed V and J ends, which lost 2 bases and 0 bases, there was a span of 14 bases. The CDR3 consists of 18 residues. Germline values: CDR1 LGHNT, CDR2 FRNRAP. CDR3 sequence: CASGLPQTGSSGANVLTF. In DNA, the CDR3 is TGTGCTAGTGGTTTGCCCCAAACAGGGAGCTCTGGGGCCAACGTCCTGACTTTC. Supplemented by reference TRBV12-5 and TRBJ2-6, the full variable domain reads DARVTQTPRHKVTEMGQEVTMRCQPILGHNTVFWYRQTMMQGLELLAYFRNRAPLDDSGMPKDRFSAEMPDATLATLKIQPSEPRDSAVYFCASGLPQTGSSGANVLTFGAGSRLTVL.

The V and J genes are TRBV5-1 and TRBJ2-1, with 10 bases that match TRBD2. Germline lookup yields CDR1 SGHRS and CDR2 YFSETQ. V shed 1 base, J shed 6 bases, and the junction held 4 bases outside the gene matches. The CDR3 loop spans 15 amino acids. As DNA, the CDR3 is TGCGCCAGCAGCTTGTTCAGCGGGAGGGCCAATGAGCAGTTCTTC. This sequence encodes CASSLFSGRANEQFF.

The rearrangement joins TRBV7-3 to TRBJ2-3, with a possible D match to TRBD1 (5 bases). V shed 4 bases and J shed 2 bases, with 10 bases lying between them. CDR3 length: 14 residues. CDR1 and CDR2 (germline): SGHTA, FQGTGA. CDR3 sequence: CASSSVGHTDTQYF. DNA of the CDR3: TGTGCCAGCAGCTCTGTGGGGCACACAGATACGCAGTATTTT.

The CDR3 DNA reads as TGTGCCAGCAGAATAGGACAGGCCAACACCGGGGAGCTGTTTTTT. Its translation: CASRIGQANTGELFF. This chain uses TRBV27 with TRBJ2-2; 7 bases are a match to TRBD1. Germline CDR1 and CDR2: MNHEY and SMNVEV (reference sequence). The CDR3 extends over 15 amino acids. After removal of 6 bases from V and 2 bases from J, the junction contained 6 bases not matched to a gene.

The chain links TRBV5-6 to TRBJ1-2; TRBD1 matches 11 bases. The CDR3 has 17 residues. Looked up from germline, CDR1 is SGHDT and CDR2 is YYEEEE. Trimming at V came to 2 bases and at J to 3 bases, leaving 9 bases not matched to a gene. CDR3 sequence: CASSLEDRGRLHYGYTF. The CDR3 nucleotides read TGTGCCAGCAGCTTAGAGGACAGGGGGCGTTTACACTATGGCTACACCTTC.

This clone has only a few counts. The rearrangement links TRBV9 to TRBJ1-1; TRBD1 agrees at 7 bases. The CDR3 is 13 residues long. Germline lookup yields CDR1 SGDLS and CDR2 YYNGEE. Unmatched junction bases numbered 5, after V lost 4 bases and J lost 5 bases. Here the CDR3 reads CASSQGTATEAFF. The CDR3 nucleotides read TGTGCCAGCAGCCAGGGGACAGCGACTGAAGCTTTCTTT.

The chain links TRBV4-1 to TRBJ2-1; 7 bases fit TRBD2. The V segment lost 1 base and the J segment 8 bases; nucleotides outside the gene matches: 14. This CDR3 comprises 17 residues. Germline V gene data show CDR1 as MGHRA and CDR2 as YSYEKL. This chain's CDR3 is CASSQGGGGEPVDEQFF. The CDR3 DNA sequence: TGCGCCAGCAGCCAAGGTGGGGGGGGTGAACCTGTAGATGAGCAGTTCTTC.

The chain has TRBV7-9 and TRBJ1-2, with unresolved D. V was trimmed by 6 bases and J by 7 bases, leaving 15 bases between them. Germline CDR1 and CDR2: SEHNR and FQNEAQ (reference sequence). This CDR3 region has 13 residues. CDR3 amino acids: CASSPSSAAGYTF. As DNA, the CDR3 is TGTGCCAGCAGTCCATCGAGTGCGGCTGGCTACACCTTC.

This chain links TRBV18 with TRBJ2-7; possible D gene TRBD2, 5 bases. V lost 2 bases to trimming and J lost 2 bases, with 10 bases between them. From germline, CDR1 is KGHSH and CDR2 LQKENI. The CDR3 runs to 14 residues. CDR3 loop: CASSPGLAAYEQYF. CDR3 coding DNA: TGTGCCAGCTCACCAGGGCTAGCTGCCTACGAGCAGTACTTC.

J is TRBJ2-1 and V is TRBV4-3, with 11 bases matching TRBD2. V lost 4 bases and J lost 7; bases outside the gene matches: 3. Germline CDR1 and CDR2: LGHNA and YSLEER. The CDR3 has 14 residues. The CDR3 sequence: CASSRTSGRNEQFF. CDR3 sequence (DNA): TGCGCCAGCAGCCGTACTAGCGGGAGAAATGAGCAGTTCTTC.

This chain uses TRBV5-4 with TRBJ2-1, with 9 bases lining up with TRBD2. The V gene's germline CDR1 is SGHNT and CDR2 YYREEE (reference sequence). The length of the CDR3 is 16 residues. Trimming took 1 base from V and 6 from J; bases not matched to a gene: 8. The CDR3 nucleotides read TGTGCCAGCAGCTTGTACCTAGCGGGGAGTCCCAATGAGCAGTTCTTC. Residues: CASSLYLAGSPNEQFF. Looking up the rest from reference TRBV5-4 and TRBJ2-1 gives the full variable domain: ETGVTQSPTHLIKTRGQQVTLRCSSQSGHNTVSWYQQALGQGPQFIFQYYREEENGRGNFPPRFSGLQFPNYSSELNVNALELDDSALYLCASSLYLAGSPNEQFFGPGTRLTVL.

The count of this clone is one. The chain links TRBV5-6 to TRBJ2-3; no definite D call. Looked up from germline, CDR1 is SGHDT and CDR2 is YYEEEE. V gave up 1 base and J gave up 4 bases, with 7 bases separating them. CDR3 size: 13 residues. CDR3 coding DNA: TGTGCCAGCAGCTTGTTAGAGTCAGATACGCAGTATTTT. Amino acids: CASSLLESDTQYF.

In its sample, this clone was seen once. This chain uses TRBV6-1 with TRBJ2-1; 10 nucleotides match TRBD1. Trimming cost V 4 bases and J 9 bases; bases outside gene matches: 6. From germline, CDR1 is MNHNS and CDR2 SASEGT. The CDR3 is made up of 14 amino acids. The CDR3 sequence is CASSAQDRGGEQFF. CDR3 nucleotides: TGTGCCAGCAGTGCTCAGGACAGGGGGGGTGAGCAGTTCTTC.

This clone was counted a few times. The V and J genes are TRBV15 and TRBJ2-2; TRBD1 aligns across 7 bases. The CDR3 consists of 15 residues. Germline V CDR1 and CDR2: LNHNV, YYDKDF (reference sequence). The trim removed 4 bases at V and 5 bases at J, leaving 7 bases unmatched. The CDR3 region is CATSNGQAVTGELFF. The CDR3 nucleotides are TGTGCCACCAGCAATGGACAGGCAGTTACCGGGGAGCTGTTTTTT.

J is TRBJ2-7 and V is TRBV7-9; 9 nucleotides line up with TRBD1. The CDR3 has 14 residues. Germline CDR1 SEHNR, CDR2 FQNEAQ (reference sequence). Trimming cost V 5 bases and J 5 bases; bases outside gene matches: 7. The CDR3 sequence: CASSPRDRVNEQYF. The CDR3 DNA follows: TGTGCCAGCAGCCCCCGGGACAGGGTAAACGAGCAGTACTTC.

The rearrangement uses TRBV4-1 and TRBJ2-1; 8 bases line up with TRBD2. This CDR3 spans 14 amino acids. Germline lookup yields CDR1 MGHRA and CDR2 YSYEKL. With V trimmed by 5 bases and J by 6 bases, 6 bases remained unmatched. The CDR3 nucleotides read TGCGCCAGCAGCATGGGACTAGTGTTCAATGAGCAGTTCTTC. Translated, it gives CASSMGLVFNEQFF.

The CDR3 region has the DNA TGTGCCAGCAGCCAAAGTGTAGCGGGGGGACAAGATACGCAGTATTTT. The encoded protein is CASSQSVAGGQDTQYF. V gene TRBV7-2 combines with J gene TRBJ2-3; 10 bases line up with TRBD2. This CDR3 has 16 amino acids. CDR1 and CDR2 (germline): SGHTA, FQGNSA. V lost 5 bases and J lost 5; bases outside the gene matches: 10.

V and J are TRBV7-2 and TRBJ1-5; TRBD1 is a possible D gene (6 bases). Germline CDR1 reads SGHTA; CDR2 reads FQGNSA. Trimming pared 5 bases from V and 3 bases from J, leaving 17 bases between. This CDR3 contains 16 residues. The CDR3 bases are TGTGCCAGCAGCCAAATCCAGGGGTCGAACAATCAGCCCCAGCATTTT. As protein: CASSQIQGSNNQPQHF. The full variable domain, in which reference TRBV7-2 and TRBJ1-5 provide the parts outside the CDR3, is GAGVSQSPSNKVTEKGKDVELRCDPISGHTALYWYRQSLGQGLEFLIYFQGNSAPDKSGLPSDRFSAERTGGSVSTLTIQRTQQEDSAVYLCASSQIQGSNNQPQHFGDGTRLSIL.